Included here is one T cell receptor (beta chain) sequence, with context. The CDR3 extends over 14 amino acids. The germline V gene has CDR1 MNHEY and CDR2 SMNVEV (reference sequence). The V gene lost 2 bases and the J gene lost 5 bases, with 10 bases spanning the gap. The sample comes from a study of technical replicates of blood from a handful of donors. Only in-frame clones appear in the TCRdb table, and some are missing; sequencing was by immunoSEQ multiplex PCR. The sample includes over 70,000 clones, about 96% of them seen just once. V usage is TRBV27 and J usage is TRBJ1-5; a possible D gene is TRBD1 (6 bases). The sequence was collected from a human donor in good health. Sequencing was performed on T cells isolated from PBMCs. Here the CDR3 DNA reads TGTGCCAGCAGTTTACAGGGGCCCCATCAGCCCCAGCATTTT. It yields the protein CASSLQGPHQPQHF.